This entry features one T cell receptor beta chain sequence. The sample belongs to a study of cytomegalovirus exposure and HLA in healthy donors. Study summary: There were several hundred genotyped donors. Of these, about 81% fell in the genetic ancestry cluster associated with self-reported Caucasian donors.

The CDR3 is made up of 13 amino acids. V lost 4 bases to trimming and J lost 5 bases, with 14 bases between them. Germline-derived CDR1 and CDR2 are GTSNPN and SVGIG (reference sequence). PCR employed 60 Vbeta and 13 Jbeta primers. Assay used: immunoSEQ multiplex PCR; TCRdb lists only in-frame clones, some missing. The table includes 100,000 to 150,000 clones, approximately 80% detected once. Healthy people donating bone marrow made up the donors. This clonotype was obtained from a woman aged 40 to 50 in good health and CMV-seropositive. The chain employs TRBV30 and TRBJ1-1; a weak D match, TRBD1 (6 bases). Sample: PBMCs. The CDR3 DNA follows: TGTGCCTGGACTGGACCTCAGGGGACTGAAGCTTTCTTT. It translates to CAWTGPQGTEAFF.